This T cell receptor beta chain stems from a study of T cells after yellow fever vaccination. About the study: Preparation of fractions with low cell numbers was performed using SMART-Seq v4 Ultra Low Input.

This clonotype was found many times. As TCR cDNA was made by 5'RACE template switching, a universal primer site and UMIs were added. TCRdb redid the calling of the 5' RACE reads with MiXCR, one entry per CDR3 protein. The table records 120,000 to 150,000 distinct CDR3 sequences, 7.7% of them present only once. After removal of 2 bases from V and 3 bases from J, the junction contained 3 bases not matched to a gene. This CDR3 is built from 14 residues. CDR1 and CDR2 (germline): MNHEY, SVGEGT. The source was CD4+ T cells sorted from PBMCs, collected 5 days after the yellow fever booster vaccination. The TCR originated in a man aged 25 to 40 who received the YFV17D yellow fever vaccine. The V call is TRBV6-2 or TRBV6-3, the J call TRBJ1-1; TRBD1 agrees at 7 bases. The DNA of the CDR3 is TGTGCCAGCAGTTACAGGGGGCGGGACACTGAAGCTTTCTTT. It encodes CASSYRGRDTEAFF.